This T cell receptor (beta chain) was observed in a study of blood T cell repertoires in COVID-19. Study background: Donors in the United States, Italy and Spain gave samples during acute or convalescent COVID-19. Sample material is recorded as cDNA or gDNA derived from T cells, B-cell-depleted T cells, or PBMCs.

Profiled with immunoSEQ multiplex PCR; TCRdb holds only in-frame clones, not every one. The sample holds about 260,000 clones, 86% seen once. Looked up from germline, CDR1 is MDHEN and CDR2 is SYDVKM. The CDR3 spans 17 residues. V was trimmed by 8 bases and J by 1 base, leaving 21 bases between them. This clone was detected once. The sequence came from a man aged 35 to 55 who had recovered from COVID-19. The V gene is TRBV28, the J gene TRBJ2-1; D is possibly TRBD1 (5 bases). The sequenced sample was peripheral blood. Here the CDR3 DNA reads TGTGCCAGCGCCCAGCCAATAGGGGCCGCTTCCTACAATGAGCAGTTCTTC. Its translation is CASAQPIGAASYNEQFF.